Sequencing of this TCR beta chain was carried out in a study of identical twins' blood T cells. The study, taken as a whole, reports: Twins shared more top CDR3 clonotypes than unrelated donors did.

As concerns this clonotype: Its antigen is not known.

The donors were healthy female monozygous twins, three pairs in total. All three twin pairs grew up together with likely shared infections and vaccines. TCRdb reanalysed the 5' RACE reads using MiXCR and keeps one entry per CDR3 protein. The data show fewer than 450,000 distinct CDR3 sequences, over 25% seen once. Sequenced sample: PBMCs. The sequence came from a woman aged 18-50 years in good health.

DNA of the CDR3: TGTGCCTGGGACTTGGGGGGTGGCAATCAGCCCCAGCATTTT. Its protein is CAWDLGGGNQPQHF. The J gene is TRBJ1-5, the V gene TRBV30; weak D call: TRBD1 (5 bases). The ends were cut back, 5 bases at V and 2 bases at J, with 13 bases in the middle. Looked up from germline, CDR1 is GTSNPN and CDR2 is SVGIG (reference sequence). The CDR3 is 14 residues long.